The clone carrying this TCR beta chain was seen repeatedly, ten times or more. Antigen specificity is unknown. TCRdb re-analysed the multiplex PCR reads in MiXCR, keeping a single row per CDR3 protein. This sample carries around 140,000 distinct CDR3 sequences, approximately 32% of them seen once, and the ten largest clones take 2.3%. The lymph nodes were axillary draining lymph nodes from breast cancer patients. In germline, CDR1 is DFQATT, CDR2 SNEGSKA (reference sequence). The CDR3 runs 14 residues. J was trimmed by 4 bases and V by 6 bases; bases with no gene match: 6. The record originates from a study of breast tumors, draining lymph nodes, adjacent tissues. General study results and limits: Luminal-like breast cancer showed significantly greater tumor-nontumor repertoire similarity than basal-like breast cancer did. That most tumor T cells come from lymph nodes remained unproven. Most tumor T cells seemingly derive from lymph node, then expand in tumor. Tumor repertoires ranked between lymph nodes and nontumor tissue in diversity, with V and J gene preferences.

The sequence was obtained from a female donor with breast cancer. Some clones in this sample may be carry-over from other donors' samples. The specimen sequenced was axillary lymph node tissue. The chain has TRBV20-1 and TRBJ1-6; TRBD1 matches 7 bases. The CDR3 is CSATRGQYNSPLHF. Here the CDR3 DNA reads TGCAGTGCAACGCGGGGACAGTATAATTCACCCCTCCACTTT.